The 30 T cell receptor beta chains below come from one sample, sequenced in a study of shared clonotypes between healthy human individuals. The table came from immunoSEQ multiplex PCR; TCRdb's copy has only in-frame clones and leaves some out. The top ten hold approximately 0.2% of the sample, which has 800,000 to 950,000 clones, around 96% seen once. Naive CD8 cells were CD45RO-negative, positively selected for CCR7, excluding terminally differentiated effector memory CD45RA+ cells. Sequencing input: naive CD8+ T cells sorted from blood. The receptors stem from a man aged 25-45 years in good health.

This clone was detected once. This rearrangement joins TRBV15 to TRBJ2-1; no definite D call. Trimming stripped 1 base from V and 3 bases from J, with 10 bases between. Germline V lookup: CDR1 LNHNV, CDR2 YYDKDF (reference sequence). The CDR3 spans 15 residues. In DNA form, the CDR3 reads TGTGCCACCAGCAGAGTTCGGGCAGGCTACAATGAGCAGTTCTTC. This codes for CATSRVRAGYNEQFF.

This chain uses TRBV7-9 with TRBJ2-7; 11 nucleotides line up with TRBD2. The CDR3 covers 19 residues. Germline trimming cut 5 bases from V and 2 bases from J; bases unmatched to any gene: 17. Germline CDR1 and CDR2: SEHNR and FQNEAQ (reference sequence). The DNA of the CDR3 is TGTGCCAGCAGCCCGGCCGTGGGTAGCGGGAGGGCCGGAGCCTACGAGCAGTACTTC. As protein: CASSPAVGSGRAGAYEQYF.

This rearrangement joins TRBV29-1 to TRBJ2-2; the match to TRBD2 covers 7 bases. The CDR3 runs 16 residues. Germline CDR1 is SQVTM and CDR2 is ANQGSEA. V trimming: 1 base; J trimming: 5 bases; junction bases outside the gene matches: 10. The CDR3 is CSVEAFSSGPTGELFF. In DNA form, the CDR3 reads TGCAGCGTTGAAGCCTTTAGTAGCGGGCCTACCGGGGAGCTGTTTTTT.

The gene calls are TRBV5-4 and TRBJ2-7; D is possibly TRBD2 (6 bases). CDR1 is SGHNT and CDR2 is YYREEE in the germline V gene (reference sequence). The V end lost 4 bases, the J end lost 3 bases, and 14 bases lay between the germline ends. This CDR3 contains 14 residues. This chain's CDR3 is CASSLRGGVYEQYF. The CDR3 nucleotides read TGTGCCAGCAGCCTCCGGGGCGGGGTCTACGAGCAGTACTTC.

The rearrangement joins TRBV5-6 to TRBJ2-7; tentative D call: TRBD2 (7 bases). Trimming left V 3 bases short and J 7 bases short, with 14 bases between. Germline V gene lookup returns CDR1 SGHDT and CDR2 YYEEEE. CDR3 length: 13 amino acids. This CDR3 reads CASSSSGGAEQYF. Written as DNA, the CDR3 is TGTGCCAGCAGCTCGTCGGGGGGCGCGGAGCAGTACTTC.

V is TRBV9 and J is TRBJ2-1, with 11 bases aligning to TRBD1. CDR1 is SGDLS, CDR2 YYNGEE, per germline. The CDR3 runs to 16 residues. The junction had 8 bases not matched to a gene; V was cut back by 4 bases and J by 5 bases. The CDR3 region has the DNA TGTGCCAGCAGCCTTAATCCGGGACAGGGGGACAATGAGCAGTTCTTC. It translates to CASSLNPGQGDNEQFF.

In its sample, this clone was seen once. At the DNA level, this CDR3 is encoded by other sequences in the same sample as well. Written as DNA, the CDR3 is TGTGCCAGCAGTCGCGGAGGCGAGCAGTACTTC. Protein: CASSRGGEQYF. J is TRBJ2-7 and V is TRBV27; the D gene is possibly TRBD2 (5 bases). CDR3 length equals 11 residues. Germline values: CDR1 MNHEY, CDR2 SMNVEV (reference sequence). V lost 5 bases to trimming and J lost 6 bases, with 8 bases between them.

The CDR3 is CAWSVRTAYEQYF. CDR3 coding DNA: TGTGCCTGGAGTGTAAGGACAGCCTACGAGCAGTACTTC. The chain links TRBV30 to TRBJ2-7, with a weak D call TRBD1 (6 bases). Trimming shortened V by 0 bases and J by 2 bases, and 8 bases separated the two germline ends. The CDR3 is made up of 13 amino acids. CDR1 and CDR2 from the germline V gene are GTSNPN and SVGIG (reference sequence).

In its sample, this clone was seen once. This same CDR3 is encoded by further DNA sequences in the sample. J is TRBJ1-2 and V is TRBV27, with D perhaps matching TRBD1 (5 bases). The CDR3 consists of 13 residues. Trimming took off 0 bases at V and 4 bases at J, with 6 bases between the two ends. Germline CDR1 reads MNHEY; CDR2 reads SMNVEV (reference sequence). CDR3 sequence (DNA): TGTGCCAGCAGTTTATCGGGGACCTATGGCTACACCTTC. Translated: CASSLSGTYGYTF.

Notes on this clone: The junction does not match germline at one end; this may be a read error. The CDR3 spells CSAGNRYNEQLF. The CDR3 DNA is TGCAGCGCCGGTAACAGATACAATGAGCAGCTCTTC. This sequence joins TRBV29-1 and TRBJ2-1; D ambiguous. The CDR3 is 12 residues long. Per germline, CDR1 SQVTM and CDR2 ANQGSEA.

The V and J genes are TRBV2 and TRBJ2-3; perhaps TRBD2 as D (6 bases). The CDR3 consists of 15 residues. V lost 6 bases and J 2 bases, leaving 15 bases between the germline ends. Per germline, CDR1 SNHLY and CDR2 FYNNEI. The CDR3 loop reads CASRATSMYTDTQYF. CDR3 nucleotides: TGTGCCAGCAGGGCGACTAGTATGTACACAGATACGCAGTATTTT.

The V and J genes are TRBV15 and TRBJ1-2, with TRBD1 as a possible D gene (5 bases). In germline, CDR1 is LNHNV, CDR2 YYDKDF (reference sequence). The germline V and J ends were trimmed by 8 bases and 0 bases, with 10 bases remaining between them. The CDR3 runs 13 residues. The CDR3 DNA sequence: TGTGCCACCTCTAACAGGCCTAACTATGGCTACACCTTC. This translates into CATSNRPNYGYTF. Full variable domain (missing parts from reference TRBV15 and TRBJ1-2): DAMVIQNPRYQVTQFGKPVTLSCSQTLNHNVMYWYQQKSSQAPKLLFHYYDKDFNNEADTPDNFQSRRPNTSFCFLDIRSPGLGDTAMYLCATSNRPNYGYTFGSGTRLTVV.

The rearrangement links TRBV7-8 to TRBJ2-3; D not certain. The CDR3 is 13 amino acids. Trimming took off 5 bases at V and 0 bases at J, with 6 bases between the two ends. Germline lookup yields CDR1 SGHVS and CDR2 FQNEAQ. In DNA form, the CDR3 reads TGTGCCAGCAGCACCGCTAGCACAGATACGCAGTATTTT. The encoded protein is CASSTASTDTQYF.

The chain carries TRBV27 and TRBJ1-5; maybe TRBD1 (5 bases). This CDR3 has 14 amino acids. Trimming removed 5 bases at V and 6 bases at J, with 14 bases between. Germline CDR1 is MNHEY and CDR2 is SMNVEV (reference sequence). The CDR3, as DNA: TGTGCCAGCAGTGCGTTAGGGGCGGCTCAGCCCCAGCATTTT. Translating gives CASSALGAAQPQHF.

This sequence joins TRBV27 and TRBJ2-7; tentative D call: TRBD1 (6 bases). The CDR3 runs 14 residues. Trimming pared 6 bases from V and 4 bases from J, leaving 16 bases between. Germline lookup yields CDR1 MNHEY and CDR2 SMNVEV (reference sequence). CDR3 nucleotide sequence: TGTGCCAGCAGCAAACGACAGGTCGGGTACGAGCAGTACTTC. Amino acids: CASSKRQVGYEQYF.

The rearrangement joins TRBV7-9 to TRBJ2-7; D is possibly TRBD2 (6 bases). This CDR3 spans 16 amino acids. Trimming took 8 bases from V and 2 from J, leaving 22 bases between them. CDR1 is SEHNR and CDR2 is FQNEAQ in the germline V gene (reference sequence). CDR3 bases: TGTGCCAGCGCTAATTGGACCGGGACTTGGACCTACGAGCAGTACTTC. Its protein product is CASANWTGTWTYEQYF.

The chain recombines TRBV30 with TRBJ1-4; D is undetermined. CDR3 length: 15 residues. V was clipped by 2 bases and J by 7 bases, with 17 bases between them. Germline CDR1 GTSNPN, CDR2 SVGIG (reference sequence). CDR3 coding DNA: TGTGCCTGGAGTCCCCCAGCGACATCCCCTGAAAAACTGTTTTTT. Its translation is CAWSPPATSPEKLFF.

The V call is TRBV25-1, the J call TRBJ2-2; 9 positions match TRBD1. The CDR3 contains 16 residues. V lost 4 bases, J lost 4 bases, and 7 bases stayed unmatched. From germline, CDR1 is MGHDK and CDR2 SYGVNS. The CDR3 DNA follows: TGTGCCAGCAGTGCGGGACAGGGAGGTCCCACCGGGGAGCTGTTTTTT. The encoded protein is CASSAGQGGPTGELFF.

This chain connects TRBV7-6 to TRBJ2-3, with 9 bases lining up with TRBD2. The CDR3 consists of 16 residues. The V segment lost 2 bases and the J segment 5 bases; nucleotides outside the gene matches: 8. Germline values: CDR1 SGHVS, CDR2 FNYEAQ. The CDR3: CASSLRAGGPEDTQYF. The CDR3, as DNA: TGTGCCAGCAGCTTACGGGCGGGAGGGCCGGAAGATACGCAGTATTTT.

Remarks on this clone: The same CDR3 also results from other DNA sequences found in this sample. The chain couples TRBV7-9 to TRBJ2-1; TRBD2 agrees at 8 bases. The CDR3 has 12 residues. In germline, CDR1 is SEHNR, CDR2 FQNEAQ (reference sequence). V was clipped by 5 bases and J by 8 bases; unmatched bases: 2. CDR3 DNA sequence: TGTGCCAGCAGCCCCGGGGGGGATGAGCAGTTCTTC. It translates to CASSPGGDEQFF.

The J gene is TRBJ1-5, the V gene TRBV6-6, with D uncertain. V was shortened by 4 bases and J by 1 base, with 11 bases between the two germline ends. CDR1 and CDR2 from the germline V gene are MNHNY and SVGAGI (reference sequence). CDR3 length: 15 residues. The CDR3 nucleotides are TGTGCCAGCAGTTCTTCCAAGCAAAGCAATCAGCCCCAGCATTTT. Translating gives CASSSSKQSNQPQHF.

This clone was detected once. J is TRBJ2-3 and V is TRBV11-2, with D perhaps matching TRBD1 (6 bases). Germline V gene lookup returns CDR1 SGHAT and CDR2 FQNNGV. CDR3 length: 17 amino acids. Trimming pared 2 bases from V and 1 base from J, leaving 16 bases between. The CDR3 nucleotides are TGTGCCAGCAGCTTAAGGGGGTCACCCGTCGGCACAGATACGCAGTATTTT. Translation gives CASSLRGSPVGTDTQYF.

The chain links TRBV2 to TRBJ2-5, with D unclear. Germline CDR1 is SNHLY and CDR2 is FYNNEI. V was cut by 9 bases and J by 13 bases, with 15 bases left in between. This CDR3 region has 10 residues. As DNA, the CDR3 is TGTGCCAGTGGCGGCAGGTTATCGTACTTC. Protein: CASGGRLSYF.

The chain links TRBV27 to TRBJ2-5; no reliable D call. The CDR3 has 13 amino acids. With 3 bases removed from V and 2 bases from J, the gap between germline ends came to 7 bases. Germline-derived CDR1 and CDR2 are MNHEY and SMNVEV (reference sequence). CDR3 in DNA: TGTGCCAGCAGTTTTGGCCTTCAAGAGACCCAGTACTTC. Translated, it gives CASSFGLQETQYF.

V and J are TRBV29-1 and TRBJ2-3; 7 positions match TRBD2. This CDR3 region has 15 residues. J gave up 2 bases and V 3 bases, and 8 bases lay outside the gene matches. Germline CDR1 SQVTM, CDR2 ANQGSEA. Here the CDR3 reads CSVDTRGGPTDTQYF. The CDR3 DNA is TGCAGCGTTGATACGCGGGGAGGGCCCACAGATACGCAGTATTTT.

The rearrangement links TRBV28 to TRBJ2-7; TRBD2 might be the D (6 bases). Per germline, CDR1 MDHEN and CDR2 SYDVKM. The CDR3 consists of 16 residues. Trimming pared 3 bases from V and 7 bases from J, leaving 22 bases between. CDR3: CASSLSWGDSPVEQYF. The CDR3 coding sequence is TGTGCCAGCAGTTTGAGTTGGGGGGACTCGCCGGTGGAGCAGTACTTC.

This rearrangement joins TRBV7-6 to TRBJ2-1, with 14 bases aligning to TRBD2. The CDR3 has 16 amino acids. Germline CDR1 and CDR2: SGHVS and FNYEAQ. The trim removed 5 bases at V and 8 bases at J, leaving 8 bases unmatched. The CDR3 coding sequence is TGTGCCAGCAGCCCAATGACTAGCGGGAGGGCCTATGAGCAGTTCTTC. It specifies CASSPMTSGRAYEQFF. The variable domain in full, with the rest retrieved from reference TRBV7-6 and TRBJ2-1, is GAGVSQSPRYKVTKRGQDVALRCDPISGHVSLYWYRQALGQGPEFLTYFNYEAQQDKSGLPNDRFSAERPEGSISTLTIQRTEQRDSAMYRCASSPMTSGRAYEQFFGPGTRLTVL.

As for this clone: Other nucleotide sequences from this sample produce the same CDR3. This sequence joins TRBV9 and TRBJ2-7, with TRBD2 identical over 11 bases. Trimming cost V 0 bases and J 2 bases; bases outside gene matches: 4. Germline CDR1 SGDLS, CDR2 YYNGEE. The length of the CDR3 is 16 residues. In DNA form, the CDR3 reads TGTGCCAGCAGCGTAGCCGGGACTAGCGGAACCTACGAGCAGTACTTC. It encodes CASSVAGTSGTYEQYF.

This clone was picked up one time. This chain uses TRBV5-6 with TRBJ2-1; either TRBD1 or TRBD2 may fit D (6 bases each). V lost 4 bases to trimming and J lost 5 bases, with 16 bases between them. CDR1 and CDR2 (germline): SGHDT, YYEEEE. The CDR3 has 15 amino acids. The CDR3, as DNA: TGTGCCAGCAGCCTGATGGGGGGCCGGAACAATGAGCAGTTCTTC. Translation gives CASSLMGGRNNEQFF.

This clone was observed a single time. The J gene is TRBJ1-1, the V gene TRBV11-3; D is uncertain. The germline V gene has CDR1 SGHNT and CDR2 YENEEA. The CDR3 runs 13 residues. The ends were cut back, 1 base at V and 6 bases at J, with 9 bases in the middle. CDR3 protein: CASSLAPYPEAFF. CDR3 coding DNA: TGTGCCAGCAGCTTAGCCCCATACCCTGAAGCTTTCTTT.